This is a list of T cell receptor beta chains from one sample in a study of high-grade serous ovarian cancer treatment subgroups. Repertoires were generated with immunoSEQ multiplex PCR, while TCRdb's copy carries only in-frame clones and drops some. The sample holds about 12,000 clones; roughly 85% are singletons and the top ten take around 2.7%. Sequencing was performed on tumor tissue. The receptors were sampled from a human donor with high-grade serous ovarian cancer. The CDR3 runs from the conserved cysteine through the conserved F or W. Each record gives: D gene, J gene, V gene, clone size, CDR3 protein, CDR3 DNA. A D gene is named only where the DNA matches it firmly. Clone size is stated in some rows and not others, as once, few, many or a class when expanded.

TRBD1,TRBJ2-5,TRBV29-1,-,CSVQGFSETQYF,TGCAGCGTACAGGGGTTCAGCGAGACCCAGTACTTC
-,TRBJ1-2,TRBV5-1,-,CASSLSGSLYGYTF,TGCGCCAGCAGCTTGTCCGGCAGTCTCTATGGCTACACCTTC
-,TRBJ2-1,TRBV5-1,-,CASSLVGPVSYNEQFF,TGCGCCAGCAGCTTGGTGGGGCCTGTGTCCTACAATGAGCAGTTCTTC
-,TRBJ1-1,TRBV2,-,CASSEVSAGLNTEAFF,TGTGCCAGCAGTGAAGTTTCGGCAGGGCTGAACACTGAAGCTTTCTTT
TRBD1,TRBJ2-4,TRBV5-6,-,CASSLGQGPPNIQYF,TGTGCCAGCAGCTTGGGACAGGGGCCACCCAACATTCAGTACTTC
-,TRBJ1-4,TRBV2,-,CASKASGRTGKLFF,TGTGCCAGCAAGGCCTCCGGGAGAACAGGAAAACTGTTTTTT
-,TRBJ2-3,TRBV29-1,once,CSVETGLTSTDTQYF,TGCAGCGTTGAAACGGGTCTCACTAGCACAGATACGCAGTATTTT
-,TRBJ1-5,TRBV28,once,CASSRGGLGNQPQHF,TGTGCCAGCAGCCGGGGGGGCCTCGGGAATCAGCCCCAGCATTTT
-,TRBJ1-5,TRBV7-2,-,CASSLGNQPQHF,TGTGCCAGCAGCTTAGGCAATCAGCCCCAGCATTTT
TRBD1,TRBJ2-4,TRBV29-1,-,CSVASGTGTKNIQYF,TGCAGCGTAGCGTCCGGGACAGGGACCAAAAACATTCAGTACTTC
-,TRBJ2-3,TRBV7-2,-,CASSSTDTQYF,TGTGCCAGCAGCTCGACAGATACGCAGTATTTT
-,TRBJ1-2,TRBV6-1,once,CASSSATTGGGYTF,TGTGCCAGCAGTTCTGCGACGACAGGTGGTGGCTACACCTTC
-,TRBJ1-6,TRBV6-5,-,CASSYSTVIRNSPLHF,TGTGCCAGCAGTTACTCGACAGTTATTCGTAATTCACCCCTCCACTTT
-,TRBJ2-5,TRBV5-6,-,CASSLTETQYF,TGTGCCAGCAGCTTGACAGAGACCCAGTACTTC
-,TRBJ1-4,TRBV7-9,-,CASGEFNEKLFF,TGTGCCAGCGGGGAGTTTAATGAAAAACTGTTTTTT
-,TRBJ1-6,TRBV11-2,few,CASSPAQQGTSPLHF,TGTGCCAGCAGCCCGGCCCAACAGGGAACTTCACCCCTCCACTTT
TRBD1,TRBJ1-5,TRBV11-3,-,CASSFHNRGQPQHF,TGTGCCAGCAGCTTTCATAACAGGGGGCAGCCCCAGCATTTT
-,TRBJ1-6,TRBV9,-,CASSAEGRGSPLHF,TGTGCCAGCAGCGCGGAGGGGAGGGGCTCACCCCTCCACTTT
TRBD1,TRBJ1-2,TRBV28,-,CASSQGDYGYTF,TGTGCCAGCAGCCAGGGGGACTATGGCTACACCTTC
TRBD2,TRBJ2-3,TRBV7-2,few,CASSLRVAGGGDTQYF,TGTGCCAGCAGCTTAAGGGTAGCGGGGGGAGGGGATACGCAGTATTTT
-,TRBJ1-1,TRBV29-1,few,CSVGGRYMNTEAFF,TGCAGCGTTGGGGGCAGATATATGAACACTGAAGCTTTCTTT
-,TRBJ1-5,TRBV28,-,CASSLVGQHNQPQHF,TGTGCCAGCAGTTTAGTCGGACAGCACAATCAGCCCCAGCATTTT
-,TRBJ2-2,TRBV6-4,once,CASSAGDLGDTGELFF,TGTGCCAGCAGTGCTGGAGACCTGGGGGACACCGGGGAGCTGTTTTTT
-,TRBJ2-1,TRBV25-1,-,CASSEERAHNEQFF,TGTGCCAGCAGTGAAGAGCGGGCCCACAATGAGCAGTTCTTC
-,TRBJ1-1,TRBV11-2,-,CASSGDRNTEAFF,TGTGCCAGCAGCGGAGATAGGAACACTGAAGCTTTCTTT
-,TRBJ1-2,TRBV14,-,CASSHWWGGYTF,TGTGCCAGCAGCCATTGGTGGGGAGGCTACACCTTC
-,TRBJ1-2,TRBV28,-,CASSLPQVITNYGYTF,TGTGCCAGCAGTTTACCACAGGTGATAACTAACTATGGCTACACCTTC
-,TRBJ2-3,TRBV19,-,CASSIEAGKGSDTQYF,TGTGCCAGTAGTATAGAGGCGGGGAAGGGGTCAGATACGCAGTATTTT
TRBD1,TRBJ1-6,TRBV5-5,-,CASSLTGTGTSPLHF,TGTGCCAGCAGCTTGACCGGGACAGGGACTTCACCCCTCCACTTT
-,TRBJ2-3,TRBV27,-,CASSLFTGDTQYF,TGTGCCAGCAGTTTATTTACGGGGGATACGCAGTATTTT
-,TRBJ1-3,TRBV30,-,CAWSPIQRYSGNTIYF,TGTGCCTGGAGTCCTATTCAGCGATACTCTGGAAACACCATATATTTT
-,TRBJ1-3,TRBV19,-,CASIGQPSGNTIYF,TGTGCCAGTATTGGGCAGCCCTCTGGAAACACCATATATTTT
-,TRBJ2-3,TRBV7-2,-,CASSLDIMNTQYF,TGTGCCAGCAGCTTAGATATTATGAATACGCAGTATTTT
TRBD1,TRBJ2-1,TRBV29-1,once,CSVQTGDEQFF,TGCAGCGTTCAGACAGGGGATGAGCAGTTCTTC
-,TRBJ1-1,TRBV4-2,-,CASSQSGTANTEAFF,TGTGCCAGCAGCCAATCGGGGACGGCGAACACTGAAGCTTTCTTT
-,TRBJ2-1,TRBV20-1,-,CSAGGTPEQFF,TGCAGTGCTGGCGGGACGCCCGAGCAGTTCTTC
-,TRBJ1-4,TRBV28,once,CASSLGAADNSEKLFF,TGTGCCAGCAGTTTAGGAGCAGCGGACAATAGTGAAAAACTGTTTTTT
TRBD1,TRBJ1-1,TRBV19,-,CASSWDRGNTEAFF,TGTGCCAGTAGTTGGGACAGGGGGAACACTGAAGCTTTCTTT
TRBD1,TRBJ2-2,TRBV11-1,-,CASSRQGARTGELFF,TGTGCCAGCAGCCGACAGGGGGCGCGTACCGGGGAGCTGTTTTTT
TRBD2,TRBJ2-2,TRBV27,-,CASSGGGLGAGELFF,TGTGCCAGTAGTGGCGGGGGGTTAGGTGCCGGGGAGCTGTTTTTT
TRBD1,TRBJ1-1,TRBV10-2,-,CASRETGANTEAFF,TGCGCCAGCAGGGAGACAGGGGCGAACACTGAAGCTTTCTTT
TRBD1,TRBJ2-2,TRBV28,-,CASRAGTETGELFF,TGTGCCAGCAGGGCCGGGACAGAAACCGGGGAGCTGTTTTTT
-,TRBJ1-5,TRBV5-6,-,CASSLAMGTNTNQPQHF,TGTGCCAGCAGCTTGGCCATGGGCACCAATACCAATCAGCCCCAGCATTTT
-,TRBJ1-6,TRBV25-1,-,CASSRGESSPLHF,TGTGCCAGCAGTCGCGGGGAAAGTTCACCCCTCCACTTT